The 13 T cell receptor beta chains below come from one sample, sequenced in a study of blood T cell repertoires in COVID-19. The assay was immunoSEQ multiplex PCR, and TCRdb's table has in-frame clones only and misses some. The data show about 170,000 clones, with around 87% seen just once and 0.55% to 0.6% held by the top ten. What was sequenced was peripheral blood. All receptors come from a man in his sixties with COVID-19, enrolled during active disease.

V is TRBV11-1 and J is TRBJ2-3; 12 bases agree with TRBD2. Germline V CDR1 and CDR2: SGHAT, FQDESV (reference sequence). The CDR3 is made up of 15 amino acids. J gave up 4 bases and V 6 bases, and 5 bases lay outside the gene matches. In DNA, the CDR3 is TGTGCCAGCAGAAAGGGACTAGCGGGCTCAGATACGCAGTATTTT. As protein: CASRKGLAGSDTQYF. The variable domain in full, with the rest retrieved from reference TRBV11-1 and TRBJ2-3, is EAEVAQSPRYKITEKSQAVAFWCDPISGHATLYWYRQILGQGPELLVQFQDESVVDDSQLPKDRFSAERLKGVDSTLKIQPAELGDSAMYLCASRKGLAGSDTQYFGPGTRLTVL.

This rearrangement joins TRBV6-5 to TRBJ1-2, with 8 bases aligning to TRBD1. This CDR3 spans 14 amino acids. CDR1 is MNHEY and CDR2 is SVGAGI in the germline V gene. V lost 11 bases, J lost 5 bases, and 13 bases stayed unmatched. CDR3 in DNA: TGTGCCGTCAGGGGGCGCAGAGGTGATTATGGCTACACCTTC. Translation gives CAVRGRRGDYGYTF.

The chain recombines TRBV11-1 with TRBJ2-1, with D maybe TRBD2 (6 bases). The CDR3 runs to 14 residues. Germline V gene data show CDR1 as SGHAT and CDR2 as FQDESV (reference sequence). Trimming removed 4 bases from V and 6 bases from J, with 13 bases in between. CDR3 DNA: TGTGCCAGCAGCTCAGGAGGGTTCGGCAATGAGCAGTTCTTC. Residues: CASSSGGFGNEQFF.

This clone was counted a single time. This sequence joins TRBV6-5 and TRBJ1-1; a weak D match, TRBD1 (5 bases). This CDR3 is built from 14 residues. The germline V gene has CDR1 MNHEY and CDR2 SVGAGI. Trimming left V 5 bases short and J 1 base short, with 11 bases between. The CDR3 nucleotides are TGTGCCAGCAGTAGGAGGGACCCGAACACTGAAGCTTTCTTT. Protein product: CASSRRDPNTEAFF.

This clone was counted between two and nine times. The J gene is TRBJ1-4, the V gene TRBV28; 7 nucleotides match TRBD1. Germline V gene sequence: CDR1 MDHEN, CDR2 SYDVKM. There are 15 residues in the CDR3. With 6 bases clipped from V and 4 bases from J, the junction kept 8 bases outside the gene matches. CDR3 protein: CASSRGTADNEKLFF. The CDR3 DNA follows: TGTGCCAGCAGCCGCGGGACAGCAGATAATGAAAAACTGTTTTTT.

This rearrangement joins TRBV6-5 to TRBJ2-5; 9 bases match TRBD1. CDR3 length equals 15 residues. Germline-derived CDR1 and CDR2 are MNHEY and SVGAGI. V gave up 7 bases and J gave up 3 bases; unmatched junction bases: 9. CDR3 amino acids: CASTLQGAREETQYF. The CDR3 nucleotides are TGTGCCAGCACCCTACAGGGGGCGAGGGAAGAGACCCAGTACTTC.

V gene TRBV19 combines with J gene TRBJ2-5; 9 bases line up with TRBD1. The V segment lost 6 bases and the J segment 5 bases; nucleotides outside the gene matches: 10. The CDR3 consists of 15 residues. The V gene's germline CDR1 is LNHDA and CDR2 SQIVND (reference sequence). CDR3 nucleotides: TGTGCCAGTAGCAAAGGGACAGGGCGGCGGGAGACCCAGTACTTC. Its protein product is CASSKGTGRRETQYF.

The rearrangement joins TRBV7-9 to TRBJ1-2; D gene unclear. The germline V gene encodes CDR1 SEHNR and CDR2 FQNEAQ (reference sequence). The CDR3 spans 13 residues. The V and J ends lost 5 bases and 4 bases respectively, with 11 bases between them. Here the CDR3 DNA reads TGTGCCAGCAGCCCGGAGACCCGCTATGGCTACACCTTC. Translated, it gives CASSPETRYGYTF.

This CDR3 is CASSVAPDTNTEAFF. CDR3 bases: TGTGCCAGCAGCGTAGCACCGGACACGAACACTGAAGCTTTCTTT. V gene TRBV9 combines with J gene TRBJ1-1, with TRBD1 as a possible D gene (5 bases). Germline V gene lookup returns CDR1 SGDLS and CDR2 YYNGEE. This CDR3 contains 15 residues. V was cut by 0 bases and J by 1 base, with 10 bases left in between.

The CDR3 loop is CASSPGGVAGLYEQYF. The CDR3 DNA reads as TGTGCCAGCTCACCAGGGGGAGTAGCGGGGCTCTACGAGCAGTACTTC. The gene calls are TRBV18 and TRBJ2-7, with 8 bases identical to TRBD2. From germline, CDR1 is KGHSH and CDR2 LQKENI. V trimming: 2 bases; J trimming: 3 bases; junction bases outside the gene matches: 9. The CDR3 is 16 amino acids.

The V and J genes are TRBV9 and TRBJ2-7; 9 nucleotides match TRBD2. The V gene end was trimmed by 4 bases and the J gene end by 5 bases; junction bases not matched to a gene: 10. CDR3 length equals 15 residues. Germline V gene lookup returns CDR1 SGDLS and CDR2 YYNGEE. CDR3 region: CASSLSRGGGHEQYF. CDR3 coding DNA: TGTGCCAGCAGCCTATCACGCGGGGGGGGACACGAGCAGTACTTC. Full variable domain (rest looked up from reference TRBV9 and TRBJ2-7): DSGVTQTPKHLITATGQRVTLRCSPRSGDLSVYWYQQSLDQGLQFLIQYYNGEERAKGNILERFSAQQFPDLHSELNLSSLELGDSALYFCASSLSRGGGHEQYFGPGTRLTVT.

The CDR3 DNA is TGTGCCAGCAGCTCCCATCTATCTTATAATTCACCCCTCCACTTT. This codes for CASSSHLSYNSPLHF. The gene calls are TRBV11-2 and TRBJ1-6, with unresolved D. With 4 bases removed from V and 4 bases from J, the gap between germline ends came to 11 bases. Germline lookup yields CDR1 SGHAT and CDR2 FQNNGV. The CDR3 totals 15 residues.

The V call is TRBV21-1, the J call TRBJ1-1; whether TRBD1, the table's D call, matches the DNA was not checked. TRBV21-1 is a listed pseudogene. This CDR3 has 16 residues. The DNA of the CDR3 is TGTGCCAGCAGCAAGGGGCAGGTTCAAATGAACACTGAAGCTTTCTTT. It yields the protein CASSKGQVQMNTEAFF.